This T cell receptor beta chain emerged from a study of early T cells in non-severe SARS-CoV-2 infection. About the study: The sequenced material was bulk RNA from unsorted whole blood, and its chains were unpaired. Study-wide findings and caveats: The matching step, a VDJdb search, favored anti-spike CD8 responses and missed private and CD4 specificities.

This clonotype was detected many times. As yet, its antigen is unknown. Each cDNA molecule carried a unique molecular identifier. TCRdb re-derived calls from the 5' RACE reads in MiXCR, one entry per CDR3 protein. The sample lists 27,000 or so distinct CDR3 sequences; under 7.5% were seen once. The sample consisted of whole blood. This receptor was obtained from an adult who was a healthcare worker with PCR-confirmed SARS-CoV-2 infection or an uninfected control (not recorded which).

CDR3 sequence reads: CASSIMAGVGGELFF. DNA of the CDR3: TGTGCCAGTAGTATTATGGCGGGAGTGGGCGGGGAGCTGTTTTTT. This chain uses TRBV19 with TRBJ2-2; 7 bases are shared with TRBD2. V trimming: 3 bases; J trimming: 7 bases; junction bases outside the gene matches: 8. In germline, CDR1 is LNHDA, CDR2 SQIVND (reference sequence). The CDR3 runs to 15 residues.